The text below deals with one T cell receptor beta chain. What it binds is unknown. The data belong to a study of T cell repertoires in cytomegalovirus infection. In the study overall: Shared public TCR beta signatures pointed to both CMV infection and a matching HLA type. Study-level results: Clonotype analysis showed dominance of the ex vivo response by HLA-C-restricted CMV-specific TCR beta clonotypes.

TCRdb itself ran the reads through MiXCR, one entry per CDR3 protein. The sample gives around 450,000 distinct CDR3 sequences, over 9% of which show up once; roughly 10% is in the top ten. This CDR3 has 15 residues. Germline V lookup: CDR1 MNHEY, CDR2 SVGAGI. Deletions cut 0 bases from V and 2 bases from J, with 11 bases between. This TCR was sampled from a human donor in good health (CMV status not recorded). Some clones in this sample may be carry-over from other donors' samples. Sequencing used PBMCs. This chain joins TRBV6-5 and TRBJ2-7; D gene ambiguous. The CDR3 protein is CASSYSGRAPYEQYF. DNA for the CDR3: TGTGCCAGCAGTTACTCAGGCCGAGCTCCCTACGAGCAGTACTTC.